This is a list of T cell receptor beta chains from one sample in a study of cytomegalovirus exposure and HLA in healthy donors. Data came from immunoSEQ multiplex PCR; TCRdb stores just in-frame clones and leaves some out. The data show approximately 220,000 clones, approximately 90% seen once. Sequencing was done on a sample of PBMCs. The receptors stem from a woman aged 18 to 35 in good health and CMV-seronegative. The CDR3 runs from the conserved cysteine through the conserved F or W. Fields, in order: D gene, V gene, clone size, J gene, CDR3 protein, CDR3 DNA. The D gene is left open where the match is weak. The size of a clone is reported for some rows only, either as once, few or many, or as a class for expanded clones.

D gene: TRBD1
V gene: TRBV7-6
clone size: -
J gene: TRBJ2-1
CDR3 protein: CASSLVGRGRNVDEQFF
CDR3 DNA: TGTGCCAGCAGCTTAGTAGGCAGGGGGCGAAATGTGGATGAGCAGTTCTTC

D gene: -
V gene: TRBV19
clone size: -
J gene: TRBJ1-2
CDR3 protein: CATTEALTSYGYTF
CDR3 DNA: TGTGCCACCACGGAGGCACTGACGTCCTATGGCTACACCTTC

D gene: -
V gene: TRBV6-1
clone size: -
J gene: TRBJ1-1
CDR3 protein: CASSGSSGYTEAFF
CDR3 DNA: TGTGCCAGCAGTGGTAGTTCGGGGTACACTGAAGCTTTCTTT

D gene: -
V gene: TRBV30
clone size: -
J gene: TRBJ2-1
CDR3 protein: CAWSVGVVSYNEQFF
CDR3 DNA: TGTGCCTGGAGTGTAGGGGTGGTCTCCTACAATGAGCAGTTCTTC

D gene: TRBD2
V gene: TRBV15
clone size: once
J gene: TRBJ2-2
CDR3 protein: CATSRDRGGTGELFF
CDR3 DNA: TGTGCCACCAGCAGAGATCGGGGGGGCACCGGGGAGCTGTTTTTT

D gene: TRBD2
V gene: TRBV19
clone size: -
J gene: TRBJ2-1
CDR3 protein: CASSIRGGAERNEQFF
CDR3 DNA: TGTGCCAGTAGTATCCGGGGGGGAGCTGAACGAAATGAGCAGTTCTTC

D gene: -
V gene: TRBV28
clone size: -
J gene: TRBJ1-2
CDR3 protein: CASSYPIYGYTF
CDR3 DNA: TGTGCCAGCAGCTATCCCATTTATGGCTACACCTTC

D gene: -
V gene: TRBV28
clone size: -
J gene: TRBJ2-7
CDR3 protein: CASSSGVGGGEQYF
CDR3 DNA: TGTGCCAGCAGTAGCGGGGTGGGGGGCGGCGAGCAGTACTTC

D gene: TRBD1
V gene: TRBV2
clone size: -
J gene: TRBJ2-2
CDR3 protein: CASSVLAGGNTGELFF
CDR3 DNA: TGTGCCAGCAGTGTATTGGCAGGGGGCAACACCGGGGAGCTGTTTTTT

D gene: -
V gene: TRBV2
clone size: -
J gene: TRBJ2-3
CDR3 protein: CASSEWSVDTDTQYF
CDR3 DNA: TGTGCCAGCAGTGAGTGGAGCGTAGACACAGATACGCAGTATTTT

D gene: TRBD2
V gene: TRBV5-4
clone size: -
J gene: TRBJ2-2
CDR3 protein: CASSPSSGRLSGELFF
CDR3 DNA: TGTGCCAGCAGCCCAAGTAGCGGGAGGCTATCCGGGGAGCTGTTTTTT

D gene: -
V gene: TRBV9
clone size: -
J gene: TRBJ1-4
CDR3 protein: CASSVDTTNEKLFF
CDR3 DNA: TGTGCCAGCAGCGTAGACACAACTAATGAAAAACTGTTTTTT

D gene: TRBD2
V gene: TRBV15
clone size: -
J gene: TRBJ2-1
CDR3 protein: CATSSRAGLAGGPGEQFF
CDR3 DNA: TGTGCCACCAGCTCACGAGCGGGCTTAGCGGGAGGGCCTGGGGAGCAGTTCTTC

D gene: -
V gene: TRBV6-1
clone size: -
J gene: TRBJ1-4
CDR3 protein: CAAGMGTDANEKLFF
CDR3 DNA: TGTGCCGCGGGGATGGGAACTGATGCTAATGAAAAACTGTTTTTT

D gene: TRBD1
V gene: TRBV7-6
clone size: -
J gene: TRBJ2-3
CDR3 protein: CASSARTGDGTDTQYF
CDR3 DNA: TGTGCCAGCAGCGCCCGGACAGGGGATGGGACAGATACGCAGTATTTT

D gene: -
V gene: TRBV11-1
clone size: -
J gene: TRBJ1-2
CDR3 protein: CASSLAGARGIHGYTF
CDR3 DNA: TGTGCCAGCAGCTTAGCGGGGGCCAGGGGTATCCATGGCTACACCTTC

D gene: -
V gene: TRBV11-2
clone size: -
J gene: TRBJ1-3
CDR3 protein: CASNPRGWRSGNTIYF
CDR3 DNA: TGTGCCAGCAACCCGAGGGGGTGGCGCTCTGGAAACACCATATATTTT

D gene: -
V gene: TRBV28
clone size: -
J gene: TRBJ1-1
CDR3 protein: CASSPEMTGVAAFF
CDR3 DNA: TGTGCCAGCAGTCCAGAAATGACAGGCGTTGCGGCTTTCTTT

D gene: -
V gene: TRBV11-2
clone size: few
J gene: TRBJ2-1
CDR3 protein: CASSLVPGATDEQFF
CDR3 DNA: TGTGCCAGCAGCTTAGTTCCGGGAGCAACCGATGAGCAGTTCTTC

D gene: TRBD2
V gene: TRBV10-2
clone size: -
J gene: TRBJ2-1
CDR3 protein: CASSAEGSGSRNEQFF
CDR3 DNA: TGCGCCAGCAGTGCCGAGGGTAGCGGGAGTAGAAATGAGCAGTTCTTC

D gene: TRBD1
V gene: TRBV10-2
clone size: -
J gene: TRBJ1-5
CDR3 protein: CASSAGQGLQPQHF
CDR3 DNA: TGCGCCAGCAGTGCCGGACAGGGACTTCAGCCCCAGCATTTT

D gene: TRBD2
V gene: TRBV5-4
clone size: -
J gene: TRBJ2-5
CDR3 protein: CASTVAGKETQYF
CDR3 DNA: TGTGCCAGCACCGTAGCGGGGAAGGAGACCCAGTACTTC

D gene: TRBD1
V gene: TRBV5-4
clone size: once
J gene: TRBJ2-1
CDR3 protein: CASSSPGTGGGDEQFF
CDR3 DNA: TGTGCCAGCAGCTCCCCCGGGACAGGGGGCGGGGATGAGCAGTTCTTC

D gene: -
V gene: TRBV28
clone size: -
J gene: TRBJ2-1
CDR3 protein: CASSLIEDNEQFF
CDR3 DNA: TGTGCCAGCAGCCTCATAGAGGACAATGAGCAGTTCTTC

D gene: TRBD2
V gene: TRBV6-5
clone size: -
J gene: TRBJ2-2
CDR3 protein: CASSYSMTGGPGELFF
CDR3 DNA: TGTGCCAGCAGTTACTCGATGACGGGGGGGCCCGGGGAGCTGTTTTTT

D gene: -
V gene: TRBV5-1
clone size: -
J gene: TRBJ2-3
CDR3 protein: CASTDTDTQYF
CDR3 DNA: TGCGCCAGCACAGACACAGATACGCAGTATTTT

D gene: TRBD1
V gene: TRBV12-5
clone size: -
J gene: TRBJ2-3
CDR3 protein: CASGLRTGTNTQYF
CDR3 DNA: TGTGCTAGTGGTTTGAGGACAGGGACGAATACGCAGTATTTT

D gene: TRBD1
V gene: TRBV5-1
clone size: -
J gene: TRBJ2-5
CDR3 protein: CASSRGQLGETQYF
CDR3 DNA: TGCGCCAGCAGCCGGGGACAGTTGGGGGAGACCCAGTACTTC

D gene: -
V gene: TRBV18
clone size: few
J gene: TRBJ1-2
CDR3 protein: CASSPDRRGNGYTF
CDR3 DNA: TGTGCCAGCTCACCGGACAGAAGAGGGAATGGCTACACCTTC

D gene: -
V gene: TRBV6-1
clone size: -
J gene: TRBJ1-1
CDR3 protein: CATFQRQNTEAFF
CDR3 DNA: TGTGCCACCTTTCAGAGGCAGAACACTGAAGCTTTCTTT

D gene: -
V gene: TRBV27
clone size: -
J gene: TRBJ2-3
CDR3 protein: CASSHTDTQYF
CDR3 DNA: TGTGCCAGCAGCCACACAGATACGCAGTATTTT

D gene: TRBD1
V gene: TRBV30
clone size: -
J gene: TRBJ2-5
CDR3 protein: CAWTGGPVETQYF
CDR3 DNA: TGTGCCTGGACAGGGGGACCGGTCGAGACCCAGTACTTC

D gene: TRBD1
V gene: TRBV6-1
clone size: -
J gene: TRBJ2-7
CDR3 protein: CASRWDSKGKQYF
CDR3 DNA: TGTGCCAGCAGGTGGGACAGTAAGGGCAAGCAGTACTTC

D gene: -
V gene: TRBV5-1
clone size: -
J gene: TRBJ1-6
CDR3 protein: CASSLSPDSLSPLHF
CDR3 DNA: TGCGCCAGCAGCTTGTCTCCGGACAGTCTTTCACCCCTCCACTTT

D gene: TRBD1
V gene: TRBV7-8
clone size: -
J gene: TRBJ2-2
CDR3 protein: CASSLQTSTGTYTGELFF
CDR3 DNA: TGTGCCAGCAGCTTACAGACTTCGACAGGGACGTACACCGGGGAGCTGTTTTTT